The 22 T cell receptor beta chains below all came from one sample that was sequenced in a study of Graves' ophthalmopathy and Graves' hyperthyroidism. As the template, RNA transcripts were used to amplify TCR beta CDR3 regions. RT-PCR with HTBI primers came first, then second-round multiplex PCR. TCRdb redid the calling of the multiplex PCR reads with MiXCR, one entry per CDR3 protein. The sample lists a few hundred thousand distinct CDR3 sequences, about 18% seen once, with approximately 2.4% in the top ten. Sequencing was carried out using peripheral blood. The receptor source for this set is an adult woman with stable Graves' hyperthyroidism.

This clonotype was seen at least ten times. V gene TRBV20-1 combines with J gene TRBJ1-1; D not certain. CDR1 is DFQATT, CDR2 SNEGSKA, per germline (reference sequence). Trimming left V 3 bases short and J 0 bases short, with 5 bases between. This CDR3 has 12 residues. As DNA, the CDR3 is TGCAGTGCTAGGAGGTTGAACACTGAAGCTTTCTTT. Protein product: CSARRLNTEAFF.

This clonotype has at least ten counts. This chain connects TRBV6-5 to TRBJ2-7, with D unresolved. Germline loops: CDR1 MNHEY, CDR2 SVGAGI. The CDR3 contains 15 residues. The V and J ends lost 2 bases and 2 bases respectively, with 13 bases between them. CDR3 amino acids: CASSYDSGRTYEQYF. CDR3 nucleotides: TGTGCCAGCAGTTACGATTCGGGCAGAACCTACGAGCAGTACTTC.

This clonotype was detected many times. The chain carries TRBV27 and TRBJ2-2; possibly TRBD2 for D (6 bases). Germline lookup yields CDR1 MNHEY and CDR2 SMNVEV (reference sequence). This CDR3 has 14 amino acids. Trimming shortened V by 8 bases and J by 1 base, and 11 bases separated the two germline ends. The chain's CDR3 is CASLARENTGELFF. CDR3 nucleotide sequence: TGTGCCAGCTTGGCGCGGGAGAACACCGGGGAGCTGTTTTTT.

The CDR3 loop reads CASGRRSGLAGGSYEQYF. CDR3 DNA: TGTGCTAGTGGTCGACGATCCGGACTAGCGGGAGGGTCCTACGAGCAGTACTTC. The chain recombines TRBV12-5 with TRBJ2-7, with 15 positions matching TRBD2. After removal of 5 bases from V and 1 base from J, the junction contained 9 bases not matched to a gene. Germline V gene data show CDR1 as LGHNT and CDR2 as FRNRAP. CDR3 length: 18 residues.

This clonotype was observed once. The chain recombines TRBV30 with TRBJ1-1; D gene ambiguous. This CDR3 region has 11 residues. Germline V CDR1 and CDR2: GTSNPN, SVGIG (reference sequence). The germline V and J ends were trimmed by 1 base and 6 bases, with 6 bases remaining between them. The CDR3, as DNA: TGTGCCTGGAGTGGAAGGTCTGAAGCTTTCTTT. It translates to CAWSGRSEAFF.

Many counts were recorded for this clonotype. This rearrangement joins TRBV11-2 to TRBJ2-5, with 10 bases matching TRBD2. Germline V gene data show CDR1 as SGHAT and CDR2 as FQNNGV. The CDR3 sequence is 14 residues long. V shed 5 bases and J 5 bases; nucleotides not matched to a gene: 5. The CDR3 sequence is CASSRGLAWETQYF. The CDR3 bases are TGTGCCAGCAGCCGGGGACTAGCGTGGGAGACCCAGTACTTC.

This chain joins TRBV15 and TRBJ2-5, with a possible D match to TRBD1 (5 bases). The CDR3 is 15 amino acids. Germline CDR1 LNHNV, CDR2 YYDKDF (reference sequence). V dropped 1 base and J dropped 1 base, with 10 bases sitting between them. CDR3 protein: CATSRVQGPQETQYF. The CDR3 DNA reads as TGTGCCACCAGCAGAGTGCAGGGCCCCCAAGAGACCCAGTACTTC.

Turning to this clonotype: Possible read error: a much larger clone is one base away. V and J are TRBV30 and TRBJ1-5; D unresolved. Trimming removed 1 base from V and 5 bases from J, with 15 bases in between. The germline V gene encodes CDR1 GTSNPN and CDR2 SVGIG (reference sequence). CDR3 size: 15 residues. CDR3 loop: CAWSAREKLYQPQHF. Written as DNA, the CDR3 is TGTGCCTGGAGTGCTCGCGAGAAGCTCTATCAGCCCCAGCATTTT.

In its sample, this clonotype was seen many times. The chain uses TRBV20-1 and TRBJ2-7; 10 bases are a match to TRBD1. The V gene's germline CDR1 is DFQATT and CDR2 SNEGSKA (reference sequence). The CDR3 spans 14 residues. V was pared by 4 bases and J by 6 bases, with 9 bases of the junction left unmatched. CDR3 sequence: CSAKTGTGAGEQYF. CDR3 DNA sequence: TGCAGTGCTAAAACCGGGACAGGGGCGGGCGAGCAGTACTTC.

The sample holds many counts of this clonotype. This rearrangement joins TRBV27 to TRBJ2-7; TRBD1 is a possible D gene (6 bases). The V end was cut by 1 base, the J end by 3 bases, with 10 bases between. CDR1 is MNHEY, CDR2 SMNVEV, per germline (reference sequence). The CDR3 is 14 amino acids. Here the CDR3 reads CASSLWAGDYEQYF. As DNA, the CDR3 is TGTGCCAGCAGTTTATGGGCAGGGGACTACGAGCAGTACTTC.

This clonotype appeared many times. The genes are TRBV7-2 and TRBJ2-7; no clear D. CDR1 and CDR2 (germline): SGHTA, FQGNSA. Trimming removed 1 base from V and 2 bases from J, with 9 bases in between. CDR3 length: 14 amino acids. CDR3 sequence (DNA): TGTGCCAGCAGCTTAGTAGTTCCGGCCTACGAGCAGTACTTC. Amino acids: CASSLVVPAYEQYF.

CDR3 residues: CASGMRQRDGEAFF. CDR3 sequence (DNA): TGTGCTAGTGGTATGAGACAGCGAGATGGGGAAGCTTTCTTT. The chain carries TRBV12-5 and TRBJ1-1; the D gene is possibly TRBD1 (5 bases). There are 14 residues in the CDR3. CDR1 LGHNT and CDR2 FRNRAP come from the germline V gene. V lost 5 bases and J 8 bases, leaving 18 bases between the germline ends.

This clonotype showed up many times. The chain employs TRBV6-5 and TRBJ1-5, with 7 bases lining up with TRBD1. In germline, CDR1 is MNHEY, CDR2 SVGAGI. The V gene end was trimmed by 6 bases and the J gene end by 4 bases; junction bases not matched to a gene: 24. The CDR3 length is 20 residues. In nucleotides, the CDR3 is TGTGCCAGCAGGCACTCCGGGGGGCAGGGGGACGGAACGAAAAATCAGCCCCAGCATTTT. Its translation: CASRHSGGQGDGTKNQPQHF.

A few counts support this clonotype. The chain is built from TRBV5-1 and TRBJ2-5; the D is unclear. The CDR3 totals 16 residues. Trimming cost V 0 bases and J 5 bases, with 17 bases left between them. CDR1 SGHRS and CDR2 YFSETQ come from the germline V gene. The CDR3 DNA is TGCGCCAGCAGCTTGGGGACCGGGCCCCCTGCCGAGACCCAGTACTTC. The encoded protein is CASSLGTGPPAETQYF. The full variable domain, with the rest looked up from reference TRBV5-1 and TRBJ2-5, is KAGVTQTPRYLIKTRGQQVTLSCSPISGHRSVSWYQQTPGQGLQFLFEYFSETQRNKGNFPGRFSGRQFSNSRSEMNVSTLELGDSALYLCASSLGTGPPAETQYFGPGTRLLVL.

This clonotype was detected a few times. The V gene is TRBV27, the J gene TRBJ1-1, with D unclear. The germline V and J ends were trimmed by 2 bases and 6 bases, with 16 bases remaining between them. The CDR3 is made up of 15 amino acids. The germline gives CDR1 MNHEY, CDR2 SMNVEV (reference sequence). The CDR3 nucleotides are TGTGCCAGCAGTTTAGGCGGGAGGTTGTACGCTGAAGCTTTCTTT. It encodes CASSLGGRLYAEAFF.

This clonotype was detected ten times or more. The chain joins TRBV19 to TRBJ1-5; D ambiguous. This CDR3 region has 15 residues. Germline CDR1 LNHDA, CDR2 SQIVND (reference sequence). V dropped 9 bases and J dropped 0 bases, with 15 bases sitting between them. This CDR3 reads CASHAYGSSNQPQHF. The CDR3 DNA reads TGTGCCAGCCACGCCTACGGGAGTAGCAATCAGCCCCAGCATTTT.

In this sample, this clonotype turned up many times. The chain uses TRBV27 and TRBJ2-7, with 9 bases fitting TRBD1. CDR3 length: 14 residues. Unmatched junction bases numbered 6, after V lost 4 bases and J lost 5 bases. Germline CDR1 and CDR2: MNHEY and SMNVEV (reference sequence). CDR3: CASSSLDRGDEQYF. In DNA, the CDR3 is TGTGCCAGCAGTTCGTTGGACAGGGGCGACGAGCAGTACTTC.

This clonotype occurred many times. The J gene is TRBJ1-2, the V gene TRBV28, with 8 bases aligning to TRBD1. The CDR3 covers 12 residues. Unmatched junction bases numbered 4, after V lost 5 bases and J lost 8 bases. The germline V gene encodes CDR1 MDHEN and CDR2 SYDVKM. The CDR3 sequence: CASSRTGYGYTF. The CDR3 DNA follows: TGTGCCAGCAGTCGGACAGGGTACGGCTACACCTTC.

At least ten counts were recorded for this clonotype. The chain recombines TRBV12-3 or TRBV12-4 with TRBJ1-5; perhaps TRBD1 as D (6 bases). The CDR3 sequence is 16 residues long. The ends were cut back, 3 bases at V and 5 bases at J, with 17 bases in the middle. The CDR3 protein is CASSFAGASFYQPQHF. The DNA of the CDR3 is TGTGCCAGCAGTTTTGCGGGGGCGTCGTTCTATCAGCCCCAGCATTTT.

This clonotype occurred many times. The gene calls are TRBV2 and TRBJ2-5; 8 nucleotides line up with TRBD1. Germline V gene data show CDR1 as SNHLY and CDR2 as FYNNEI. The CDR3 is made up of 12 amino acids. The J segment lost 4 bases and the V segment lost 8 bases, leaving 3 bases of the junction unmatched. DNA for the CDR3: TGTGCCAGCCGCCAGGGGGCAGAGACCCAGTACTTC. Translation gives CASRQGAETQYF.

The CDR3 DNA follows: TGTGCCACCGAGACCTCGGTGGGGACCTTGGGGACCGGGGAGCTGTTTTTT. This encodes CATETSVGTLGTGELFF. The rearrangement joins TRBV19 to TRBJ2-2; D tentatively fits TRBD1 or TRBD2 (5 bases each). V was shortened by 10 bases and J by 5 bases, with 26 bases between the two germline ends. Germline loops: CDR1 LNHDA, CDR2 SQIVND (reference sequence). CDR3 size: 17 residues. Filled out from reference TRBV19 and TRBJ2-2, the complete variable domain reads DGGITQSPKYLFRKEGQNVTLSCEQNLNHDAMYWYRQDPGQGLRLIYYSQIVNDFQKGDIAEGYSVSREKKESFPLTVTSAQKNPTAFYLCATETSVGTLGTGELFFGEGSRLTVL.

In this sample, this clonotype turned up many times. The V and J genes are TRBV29-1 and TRBJ2-5; D unresolved. Germline V gene sequence: CDR1 SQVTM, CDR2 ANQGSEA. The CDR3 consists of 14 residues. V was trimmed by 0 bases and J by 5 bases, leaving 13 bases between them. The CDR3 here is CSVEDLGDMETQYF. The CDR3 nucleotides are TGCAGCGTTGAAGATCTAGGTGATATGGAGACCCAGTACTTC. The full variable domain, rest sourced from reference TRBV29-1 and TRBJ2-5, is SAVISQKPSRDICQRGTSLTIQCQVDSQVTMMFWYRQQPGQSLTLIATANQGSEATYESGFVIDKFPISRPNLTFSTLTVSNMSPEDSSIYLCSVEDLGDMETQYFGPGTRLLVL.